This T cell receptor (beta chain) was recorded in a study of T cells in Graves' hyperthyroidism and ophthalmopathy. The source material, RNA transcripts, was used to amplify TCR beta CDR3 regions. First-round RT-PCR with HTBI primers amplified the TCR CDR3 region. TCRdb fed the multiplex PCR reads into MiXCR, producing one record per CDR3 protein. This table has about 560,000 distinct CDR3 sequences, 16% appearing once. This clonotype was observed many times. Each diagnosis drew on symptoms, thyroxine, TRAb, thyroid ultrasound and orbital computed tomography findings. Sequencing used blood. The TCR was taken from a woman younger than 35 with Graves' hyperthyroidism.

The CDR3 region has the DNA TGTGCCAGCAGTTATTACAGGGAGTACGAGCAGTACTTC. The encoded protein is CASSYYREYEQYF. This sequence joins TRBV2 and TRBJ2-7; a weak D match, TRBD1 (6 bases). There are 13 residues in the CDR3. Deletions cut 5 bases from V and 4 bases from J, with 12 bases between. Germline loops: CDR1 SNHLY, CDR2 FYNNEI.